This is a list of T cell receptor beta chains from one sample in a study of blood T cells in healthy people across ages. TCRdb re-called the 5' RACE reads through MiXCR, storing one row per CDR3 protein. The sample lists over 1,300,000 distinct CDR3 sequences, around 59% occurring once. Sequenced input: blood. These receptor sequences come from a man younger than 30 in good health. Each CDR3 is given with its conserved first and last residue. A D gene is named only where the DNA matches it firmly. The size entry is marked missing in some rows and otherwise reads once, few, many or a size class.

CDR3 DNA: TGTGCCAGCAGCCAAGCTGGACAGGGGGTGGGTAATGAGCAGTTCTTC; CDR3 protein: CASSQAGQGVGNEQFF; clone size: few; J gene: TRBJ2-1; D gene: TRBD1; V gene: TRBV4-2
CDR3 DNA: TGCAGTGTCGAACTCGAGCCCAAAAACATTCAGTACTTC; CDR3 protein: CSVELEPKNIQYF; clone size: NA; J gene: TRBJ2-4; D gene: NA; V gene: TRBV20-1
CDR3 DNA: TGTGCCAGCAGTTTTCGACAGGGCTACACAGATACGCAGTATTTT; CDR3 protein: CASSFRQGYTDTQYF; clone size: NA; J gene: TRBJ2-3; D gene: TRBD1; V gene: TRBV28
CDR3 DNA: TGCAGTGCTTACCTTTCCCCTGAAGCTTTCTTT; CDR3 protein: CSAYLSPEAFF; clone size: NA; J gene: TRBJ1-1; D gene: NA; V gene: TRBV20-1
CDR3 DNA: TGTGCCAGCAGCTTAGGGGCCGCGTCTGGCTACACCTTC; CDR3 protein: CASSLGAASGYTF; clone size: few; J gene: TRBJ1-2; D gene: NA; V gene: TRBV7-2
CDR3 DNA: TGTGCCAGTAATTATGGTCCGGCAGGTTACAATGAGCAGTACTTC; CDR3 protein: CASNYGPAGYNEQYF; clone size: NA; J gene: TRBJ2-7; D gene: NA; V gene: TRBV19
CDR3 DNA: TGTGCCAGCAGCCAAGGGTTACGCACTGAAGCTTTCTTT; CDR3 protein: CASSQGLRTEAFF; clone size: NA; J gene: TRBJ1-1; D gene: NA; V gene: TRBV14
CDR3 DNA: TGTGCCAGCATCTTCCTGGGAGAATCAGACAGGTCCCTGGGCGAGCAGTACTTC; CDR3 protein: CASIFLGESDRSLGEQYF; clone size: NA; J gene: TRBJ2-7; D gene: NA; V gene: TRBV2
CDR3 DNA: TGCAGTGCTGCTAGCGGGGAGGGAGCTACGCAGTATTTT; CDR3 protein: CSAASGEGATQYF; clone size: few; J gene: TRBJ2-3; D gene: TRBD2; V gene: TRBV20-1
CDR3 DNA: TGCAGTGCTAGAGATTATTCGGGGGGTCTGTCCGATGAGCAGTTCTTC; CDR3 protein: CSARDYSGGLSDEQFF; clone size: NA; J gene: TRBJ2-1; D gene: TRBD2; V gene: TRBV20-1
CDR3 DNA: TGTGCCAGCAGTCAAACAGGGAAAGGGATCACTGAAGCTTTCTTT; CDR3 protein: CASSQTGKGITEAFF; clone size: NA; J gene: TRBJ1-1; D gene: NA; V gene: TRBV12-3/TRBV12-4
CDR3 DNA: TGTGCCAGCAGCACGCTTCAGGGGAACCAAGAGACCCAGTACTTC; CDR3 protein: CASSTLQGNQETQYF; clone size: NA; J gene: TRBJ2-5; D gene: NA; V gene: TRBV3-1
CDR3 DNA: TGTGCCAGCAGTCCCTCCGGGGGGGCAAGCAATCAGCCCCAGCATTTT; CDR3 protein: CASSPSGGASNQPQHF; clone size: NA; J gene: TRBJ1-5; D gene: NA; V gene: TRBV28
CDR3 DNA: TGTGCCAGCTCACCACCGAAACGCACCGGGGCCAACGTCCTGACTTTC; CDR3 protein: CASSPPKRTGANVLTF; clone size: NA; J gene: TRBJ2-6; D gene: NA; V gene: TRBV18
CDR3 DNA: TGTGCCAGCAGCCCGGGGACAGCCGGGTCCTTGGAGCAGTACTTC; CDR3 protein: CASSPGTAGSLEQYF; clone size: NA; J gene: TRBJ2-4; D gene: TRBD1; V gene: TRBV28
CDR3 DNA: TGTGCCAGCAGCGTAGAGGGGGTAGCCCAAGAGACCCAGTACTTC; CDR3 protein: CASSVEGVAQETQYF; clone size: NA; J gene: TRBJ2-5; D gene: NA; V gene: TRBV9
CDR3 DNA: TGTGCCAGCAGTTCCAACAGGGGGCGTGAGCAGTTCTTC; CDR3 protein: CASSSNRGREQFF; clone size: NA; J gene: TRBJ2-1; D gene: TRBD1; V gene: TRBV7-8
CDR3 DNA: TGTGCCAGCAGCCCTTTCAGTACTAGCGGGAGAGCTGTTCAAGAGACCCAGTTCTTC; CDR3 protein: CASSPFSTSGRAVQETQFF; clone size: NA; J gene: TRBJ2-1; D gene: TRBD2; V gene: TRBV7-9
CDR3 DNA: TGCGCCAGCAGCTTGGGTAGCGGGAGGCCGATCAATGAGCAGTTCTTC; CDR3 protein: CASSLGSGRPINEQFF; clone size: NA; J gene: TRBJ2-1; D gene: TRBD2; V gene: TRBV5-1
CDR3 DNA: TGTGCCTGGAGTGTAAGGCGATTGTGGAGTGGAAATGAGCAGTTCTTC; CDR3 protein: CAWSVRRLWSGNEQFF; clone size: NA; J gene: TRBJ2-1; D gene: NA; V gene: TRBV30
CDR3 DNA: TGTGCCATCAGTGAGTCGGATCAGCCCCAGCATTTT; CDR3 protein: CAISESDQPQHF; clone size: NA; J gene: TRBJ1-5; D gene: NA; V gene: TRBV10-3
CDR3 DNA: TGTGCCAGCAGCTTACTCTCCAGGGATGAAGCTTTCTTT; CDR3 protein: CASSLLSRDEAFF; clone size: few; J gene: TRBJ1-1; D gene: NA; V gene: TRBV7-6
CDR3 DNA: TGTGCCAGCTTACGTCAGCCGACAGATACGCAGTATTTT; CDR3 protein: CASLRQPTDTQYF; clone size: NA; J gene: TRBJ2-3; D gene: NA; V gene: TRBV2
CDR3 DNA: TGTGCCACAAAGAGACAGGGCTACGAGCAGTACTTC; CDR3 protein: CATKRQGYEQYF; clone size: NA; J gene: TRBJ2-7; D gene: TRBD1; V gene: TRBV2
CDR3 DNA: TGCAGTGCCGCAGCGGGCCTCTCCTACGAGCAGTACTTC; CDR3 protein: CSAAAGLSYEQYF; clone size: few; J gene: TRBJ2-7; D gene: NA; V gene: TRBV20-1
CDR3 DNA: TGCAGCGTTGACGCACCCGGGGGGAGAGAGACCCAGTACTTC; CDR3 protein: CSVDAPGGRETQYF; clone size: NA; J gene: TRBJ2-5; D gene: TRBD2; V gene: TRBV29-1
CDR3 DNA: TGTGCCACCAGACCGAGGGAAACGAACACCGGGGAGCTGTTTTTT; CDR3 protein: CATRPRETNTGELFF; clone size: NA; J gene: TRBJ2-2; D gene: NA; V gene: TRBV15
CDR3 DNA: TGTGCCAGCAGCTTATGGTCCCCGAAGTTCTTC; CDR3 protein: CASSLWSPKFF; clone size: once; J gene: TRBJ2-1; D gene: NA; V gene: TRBV7-2
CDR3 DNA: TGTGCCATCAAGTCTCCAGGCTCCTACGAGCAGTACTTC; CDR3 protein: CAIKSPGSYEQYF; clone size: NA; J gene: TRBJ2-7; D gene: NA; V gene: TRBV10-3
CDR3 DNA: TGTGCCAGCAGCCCGGGACAGGGTTTGGGGACCCAGTACTTC; CDR3 protein: CASSPGQGLGTQYF; clone size: NA; J gene: TRBJ2-5; D gene: TRBD1; V gene: TRBV27
CDR3 DNA: TGTGCCAGCAGCCAAAAGGGATCCTATAATTCACCCCTCCACTTT; CDR3 protein: CASSQKGSYNSPLHF; clone size: NA; J gene: TRBJ1-6; D gene: NA; V gene: TRBV3-1
CDR3 DNA: TGTGCCAGCAGCAAAGCGCTGCCGGGCACAGATACGCAGTATTTT; CDR3 protein: CASSKALPGTDTQYF; clone size: few; J gene: TRBJ2-3; D gene: NA; V gene: TRBV21-1
CDR3 DNA: TGCAGCGCCGACAGGGACGCCTACAATGAGCAGTTCTTC; CDR3 protein: CSADRDAYNEQFF; clone size: once; J gene: TRBJ2-1; D gene: TRBD1; V gene: TRBV20-1
CDR3 DNA: TGCAGTGCTAGTTTGCGGGAGGGCACAGATACGCAGTATTTT; CDR3 protein: CSASLREGTDTQYF; clone size: few; J gene: TRBJ2-3; D gene: TRBD2; V gene: TRBV20-1
CDR3 DNA: TGCGCCAGCAGCCCCATTGGGACCGACTACAATGAGCAGTACTTC; CDR3 protein: CASSPIGTDYNEQYF; clone size: NA; J gene: TRBJ2-4; D gene: NA; V gene: TRBV4-3
CDR3 DNA: TGCGCCAGCAGCCGAAGGCGGTTGGGAGACCAGAACACTGAAGCTTTCTTT; CDR3 protein: CASSRRRLGDQNTEAFF; clone size: NA; J gene: TRBJ1-1; D gene: NA; V gene: TRBV5-1
CDR3 DNA: TGTGCCAGCAGTTACTCCCAAGGGCAAGAGACCCAGTACTTC; CDR3 protein: CASSYSQGQETQYF; clone size: NA; J gene: TRBJ2-5; D gene: NA; V gene: TRBV6-5
CDR3 DNA: TGTGCCAGCAGCCCCATAGGGGGTTCCTACGAGCAGTACTTC; CDR3 protein: CASSPIGGSYEQYF; clone size: few; J gene: TRBJ2-7; D gene: NA; V gene: TRBV7-2
CDR3 DNA: TGTGCCAGCAGCTTGGGGGGTGTTGGCGACGAGCAGTACTTC; CDR3 protein: CASSLGGVGDEQYF; clone size: NA; J gene: TRBJ2-7; D gene: NA; V gene: TRBV7-9